In its sample, the clone carrying this T cell receptor (beta chain) was seen a few times. TCRdb's table, derived via immunoSEQ multiplex PCR, lists solely in-frame clones and lacks some. The repertoire includes approximately 63,000 clones, about nine tenths of them detected once, and approximately 8.1% sits in the top ten. These data belong to a study of blood T cell repertoires in COVID-19. Turning to the study itself: In each case, the material was cDNA or gDNA derived from T cells, B-cell-depleted T cells, or PBMCs.

The CDR3 has 14 residues. Losses at the gene ends were 3 bases for V and 3 bases for J; bases not matched to a gene: 4. Germline-derived CDR1 and CDR2 are DFQATT and SNEGSKA (reference sequence). The source is a human donor in a cohort sampled during active COVID-19. The chain has TRBV20-1 and TRBJ1-3; TRBD1 matches at 8 bases. Source material: peripheral blood. The CDR3 DNA is TGCAGTGCTAGTCCAGACAGGGGTGGAAACACCATATATTTT. Its protein product is CSASPDRGGNTIYF.